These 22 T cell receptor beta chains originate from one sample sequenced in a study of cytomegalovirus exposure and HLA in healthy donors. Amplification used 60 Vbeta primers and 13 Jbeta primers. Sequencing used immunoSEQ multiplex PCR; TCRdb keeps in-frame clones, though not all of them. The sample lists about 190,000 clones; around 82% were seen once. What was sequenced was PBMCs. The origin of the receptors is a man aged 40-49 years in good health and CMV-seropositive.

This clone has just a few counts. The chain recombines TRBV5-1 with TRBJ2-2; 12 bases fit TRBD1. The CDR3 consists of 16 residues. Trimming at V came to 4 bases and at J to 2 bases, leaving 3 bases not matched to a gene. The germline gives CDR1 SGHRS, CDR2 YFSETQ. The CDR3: CASSHGTGGNTGELFF. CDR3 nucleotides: TGCGCCAGCAGCCATGGGACAGGGGGCAACACCGGGGAGCTGTTTTTT.

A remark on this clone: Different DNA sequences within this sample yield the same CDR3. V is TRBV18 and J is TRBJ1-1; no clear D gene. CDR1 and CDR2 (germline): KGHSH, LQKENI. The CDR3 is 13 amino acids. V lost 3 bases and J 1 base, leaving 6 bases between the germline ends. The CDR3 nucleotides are TGTGCCAGCTCACCGCTAGAGAACACTGAAGCTTTCTTT. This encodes CASSPLENTEAFF.

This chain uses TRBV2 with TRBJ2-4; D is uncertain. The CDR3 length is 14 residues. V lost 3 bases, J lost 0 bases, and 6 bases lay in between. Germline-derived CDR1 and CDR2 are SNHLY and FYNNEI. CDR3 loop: CASSDYSAKNIQYF. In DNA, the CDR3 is TGTGCCAGCAGTGACTACTCAGCCAAAAACATTCAGTACTTC.

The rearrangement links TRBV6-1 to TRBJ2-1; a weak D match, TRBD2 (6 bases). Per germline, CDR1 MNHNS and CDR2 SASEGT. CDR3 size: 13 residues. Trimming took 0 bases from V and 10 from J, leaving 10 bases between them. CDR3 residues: CASSEAYRGEQFF. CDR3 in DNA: TGTGCCAGCAGTGAAGCTTACCGGGGGGAGCAGTTCTTC.

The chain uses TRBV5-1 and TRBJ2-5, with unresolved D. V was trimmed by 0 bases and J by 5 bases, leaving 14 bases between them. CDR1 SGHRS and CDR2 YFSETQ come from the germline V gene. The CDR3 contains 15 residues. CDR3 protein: CASSLVPATRETQYF. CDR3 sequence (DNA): TGCGCCAGCAGCTTGGTGCCGGCTACGAGGGAGACCCAGTACTTC.

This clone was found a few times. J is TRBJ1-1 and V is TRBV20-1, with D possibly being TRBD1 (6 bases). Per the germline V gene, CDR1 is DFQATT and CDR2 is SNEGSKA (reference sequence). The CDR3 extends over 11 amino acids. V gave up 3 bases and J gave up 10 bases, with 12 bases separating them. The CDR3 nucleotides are TGCAGTGCTAGGGGGGGGCCTGGAGCTTTCTTT. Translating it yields CSARGGPGAFF.

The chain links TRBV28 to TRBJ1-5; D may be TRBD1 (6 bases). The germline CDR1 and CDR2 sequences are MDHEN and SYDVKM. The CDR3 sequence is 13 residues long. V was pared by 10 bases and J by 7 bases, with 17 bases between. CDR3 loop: CANNPGAGQPQHF. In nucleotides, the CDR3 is TGTGCCAACAACCCAGGGGCTGGGCAGCCCCAGCATTTT.

CDR3: CASSPSTGTVGFGDTQYF. In DNA, the CDR3 is TGTGCCAGCAGCCCCTCAACCGGGACAGTGGGTTTTGGAGATACGCAGTATTTT. The rearrangement joins TRBV5-4 to TRBJ2-3, with 7 bases lining up with TRBD1. CDR1 and CDR2 from the germline V gene are SGHNT and YYREEE (reference sequence). After removal of 4 bases from V and 5 bases from J, the junction contained 19 bases not matched to a gene. There are 18 residues in the CDR3. The full variable domain, in which reference TRBV5-4 and TRBJ2-3 provide the parts outside the CDR3, is ETGVTQSPTHLIKTRGQQVTLRCSSQSGHNTVSWYQQALGQGPQFIFQYYREEENGRGNFPPRFSGLQFPNYSSELNVNALELDDSALYLCASSPSTGTVGFGDTQYFGPGTRLTVL.

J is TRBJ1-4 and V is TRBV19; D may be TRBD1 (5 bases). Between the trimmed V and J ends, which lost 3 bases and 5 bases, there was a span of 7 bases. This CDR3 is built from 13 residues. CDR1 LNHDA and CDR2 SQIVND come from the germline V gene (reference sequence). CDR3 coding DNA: TGTGCCAGTAGTATTAGGACAAATGAAAAACTGTTTTTT. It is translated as CASSIRTNEKLFF.

CDR3 loop: CASSLALAGVHNEQFF. In nucleotides, the CDR3 is TGCGCCAGCAGCTTGGCCCTAGCGGGAGTTCACAATGAGCAGTTCTTC. This chain uses TRBV5-1 with TRBJ2-1, with 10 nucleotides matching TRBD2. V lost 0 bases and J lost 5; bases outside the gene matches: 5. Germline V CDR1 and CDR2: SGHRS, YFSETQ. This CDR3 contains 16 residues.

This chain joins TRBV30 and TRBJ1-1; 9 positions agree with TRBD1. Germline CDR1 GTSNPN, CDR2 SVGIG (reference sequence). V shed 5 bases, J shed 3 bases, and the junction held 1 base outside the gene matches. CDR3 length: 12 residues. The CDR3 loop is CAWGQGHTEAFF. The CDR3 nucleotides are TGTGCCTGGGGACAGGGGCACACTGAAGCTTTCTTT.

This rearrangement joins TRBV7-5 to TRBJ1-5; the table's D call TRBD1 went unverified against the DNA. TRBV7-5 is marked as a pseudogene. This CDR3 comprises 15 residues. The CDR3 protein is CVRSLSRVSNQPQHF. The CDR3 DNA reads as TGTGTCAGAAGCTTAAGCAGGGTTAGCAATCAGCCCCAGCATTTT.

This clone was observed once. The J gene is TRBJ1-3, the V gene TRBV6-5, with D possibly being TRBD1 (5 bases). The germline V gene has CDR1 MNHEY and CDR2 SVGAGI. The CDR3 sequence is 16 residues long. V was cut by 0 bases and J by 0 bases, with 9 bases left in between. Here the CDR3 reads CASSYSYRSSGNTIYF. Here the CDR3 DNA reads TGTGCCAGCAGTTACTCCTACAGGAGCTCTGGAAACACCATATATTTT.

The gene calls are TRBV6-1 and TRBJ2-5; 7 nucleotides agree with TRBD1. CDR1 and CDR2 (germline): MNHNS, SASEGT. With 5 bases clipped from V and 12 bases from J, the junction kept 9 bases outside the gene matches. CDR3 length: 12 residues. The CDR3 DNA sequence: TGTGCCAGCAGTCTTCGACAGGGAGAGAAGTACTTC. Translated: CASSLRQGEKYF.

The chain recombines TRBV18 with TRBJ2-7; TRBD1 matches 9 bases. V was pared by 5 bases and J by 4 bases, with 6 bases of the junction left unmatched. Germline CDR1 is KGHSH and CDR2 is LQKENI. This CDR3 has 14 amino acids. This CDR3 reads CASSSGTGTYEQYF. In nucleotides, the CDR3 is TGTGCCAGCTCATCCGGGACAGGGACTTACGAGCAGTACTTC.

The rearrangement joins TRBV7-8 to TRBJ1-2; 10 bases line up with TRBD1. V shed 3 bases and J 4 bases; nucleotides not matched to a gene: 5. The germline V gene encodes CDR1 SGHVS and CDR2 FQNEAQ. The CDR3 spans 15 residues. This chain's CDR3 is CASSLGTGDFYGYTF. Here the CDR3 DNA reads TGTGCCAGCAGCTTGGGGACAGGGGACTTCTATGGCTACACCTTC.

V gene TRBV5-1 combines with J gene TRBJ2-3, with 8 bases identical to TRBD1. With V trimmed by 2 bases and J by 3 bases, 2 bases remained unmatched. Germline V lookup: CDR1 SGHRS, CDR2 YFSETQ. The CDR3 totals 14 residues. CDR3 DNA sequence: TGCGCCAGCAGCTTTAGGGACAGGACAGATACGCAGTATTTT. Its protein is CASSFRDRTDTQYF.

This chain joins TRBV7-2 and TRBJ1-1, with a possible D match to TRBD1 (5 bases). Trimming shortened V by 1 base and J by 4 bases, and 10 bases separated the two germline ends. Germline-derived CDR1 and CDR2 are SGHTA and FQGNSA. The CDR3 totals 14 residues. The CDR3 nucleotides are TGTGCCAGCAGCTTAGGGTGGGGGGGCACTGAAGCTTTCTTT. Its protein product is CASSLGWGGTEAFF.

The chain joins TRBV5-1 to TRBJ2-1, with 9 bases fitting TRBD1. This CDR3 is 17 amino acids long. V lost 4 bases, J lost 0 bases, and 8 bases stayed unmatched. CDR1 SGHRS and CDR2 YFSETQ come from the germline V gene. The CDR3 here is CASSQFGQGSSYNEQFF. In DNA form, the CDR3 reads TGCGCCAGCAGCCAGTTTGGACAGGGGAGCTCCTACAATGAGCAGTTCTTC. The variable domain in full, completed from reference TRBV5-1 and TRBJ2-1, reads KAGVTQTPRYLIKTRGQQVTLSCSPISGHRSVSWYQQTPGQGLQFLFEYFSETQRNKGNFPGRFSGRQFSNSRSEMNVSTLELGDSALYLCASSQFGQGSSYNEQFFGPGTRLTVL.

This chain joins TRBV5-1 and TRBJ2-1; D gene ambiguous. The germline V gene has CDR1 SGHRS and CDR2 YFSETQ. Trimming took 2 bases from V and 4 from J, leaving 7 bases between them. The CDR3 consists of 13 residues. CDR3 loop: CASSFTEYNEQFF. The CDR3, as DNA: TGCGCCAGCAGCTTTACAGAATACAATGAGCAGTTCTTC.

The CDR3 bases are TGTGCCAGCAGCTTACAGGGGGCAAATGAAGCTTTCTTT. Its translation is CASSLQGANEAFF. The chain links TRBV7-3 to TRBJ1-1, with 8 bases identical to TRBD1. The V gene end was trimmed by 2 bases and the J gene end by 7 bases; junction bases not matched to a gene: 3. Germline-derived CDR1 and CDR2 are SGHTA and FQGTGA. The CDR3 contains 13 residues.

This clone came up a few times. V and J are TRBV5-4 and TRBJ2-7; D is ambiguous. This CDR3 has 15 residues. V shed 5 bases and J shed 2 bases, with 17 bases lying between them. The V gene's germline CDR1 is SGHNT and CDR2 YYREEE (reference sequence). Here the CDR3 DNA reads TGTGCCAGCAGTTTATCCCTAGGTCCCGCCTACGAGCAGTACTTC. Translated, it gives CASSLSLGPAYEQYF. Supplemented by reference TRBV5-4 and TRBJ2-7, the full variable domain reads ETGVTQSPTHLIKTRGQQVTLRCSSQSGHNTVSWYQQALGQGPQFIFQYYREEENGRGNFPPRFSGLQFPNYSSELNVNALELDDSALYLCASSLSLGPAYEQYFGPGTRLTVT.